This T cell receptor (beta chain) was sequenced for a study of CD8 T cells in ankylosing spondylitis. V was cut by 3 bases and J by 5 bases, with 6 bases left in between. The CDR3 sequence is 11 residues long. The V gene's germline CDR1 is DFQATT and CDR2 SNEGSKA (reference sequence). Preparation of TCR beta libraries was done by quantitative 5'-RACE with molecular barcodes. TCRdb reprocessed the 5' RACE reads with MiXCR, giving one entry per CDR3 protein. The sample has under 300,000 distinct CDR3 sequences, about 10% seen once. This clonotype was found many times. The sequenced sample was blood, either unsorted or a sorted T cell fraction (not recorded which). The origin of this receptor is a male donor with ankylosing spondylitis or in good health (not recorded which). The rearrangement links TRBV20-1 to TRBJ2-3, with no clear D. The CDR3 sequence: CSARYGDTQYF. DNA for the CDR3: TGCAGTGCTAGGTACGGAGATACGCAGTATTTT.